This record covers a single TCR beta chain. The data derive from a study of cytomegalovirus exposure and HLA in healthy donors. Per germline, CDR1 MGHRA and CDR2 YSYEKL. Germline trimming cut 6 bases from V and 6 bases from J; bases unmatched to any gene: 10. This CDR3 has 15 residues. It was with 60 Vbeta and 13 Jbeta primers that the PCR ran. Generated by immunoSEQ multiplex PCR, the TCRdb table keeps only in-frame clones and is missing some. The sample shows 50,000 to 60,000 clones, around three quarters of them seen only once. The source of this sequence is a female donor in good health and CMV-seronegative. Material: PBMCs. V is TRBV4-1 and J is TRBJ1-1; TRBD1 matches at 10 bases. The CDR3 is CASSSGGQGTPEAFF. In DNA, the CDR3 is TGCGCCAGCAGTAGCGGGGGACAGGGGACCCCTGAAGCTTTCTTT.